The clone carrying this T cell receptor (beta chain) was found many times. As for time point: patch test 1, 2 weeks after DPC sensitization. Treatment reported: therapeutic diphenylcyclopropenone sensitization with weekly scalp DPC. The ends lost 4 bases at V and 4 bases at J; junction bases unmatched: 9. Germline CDR1 and CDR2: SGHDT and YYEEEE. The CDR3 consists of 15 residues. This record belongs to a study of human T cells and chemical hapten exposure. About the research overall: The scalp of each patient received a weekly diphenylcyclopropenone dose for the full roughly 23-week study. Among samples, TCR yields varied mainly because of small differences in pooled library volume. Patch tests containing 0.01% DPC, applied to the upper back, were read at 6 days.

The library tagged each cDNA molecule with unique molecular identifiers. TCRdb analysed the RACE reads with MiXCR anew, one entry per CDR3 protein. The sample includes tens of thousands of distinct CDR3 sequences, 12% of them seen just once. The sequenced sample was whole blood, obtained in connection with sensitization to the hapten diphenylcyclopropenone (DPC). This sequence was found in a woman in her fifties or sixties with alopecia areata. Some clones in this sample may be carry-over from other donors' samples. The chain combines TRBV5-6 with TRBJ2-5, with 8 positions matching TRBD1. DNA for the CDR3: TGTGCCAGCAGCGGTCAGGGGGCTTCGGGAGAGACCCAGTACTTC. Translating it yields CASSGQGASGETQYF. The whole variable domain, filled in from reference TRBV5-6 and TRBJ2-5, reads DAGVTQSPTHLIKTRGQQVTLRCSPKSGHDTVSWYQQALGQGPQFIFQYYEEEERQRGNFPDRFSGHQFPNYSSELNVNALLLGDSALYLCASSGQGASGETQYFGPGTRLLVL.